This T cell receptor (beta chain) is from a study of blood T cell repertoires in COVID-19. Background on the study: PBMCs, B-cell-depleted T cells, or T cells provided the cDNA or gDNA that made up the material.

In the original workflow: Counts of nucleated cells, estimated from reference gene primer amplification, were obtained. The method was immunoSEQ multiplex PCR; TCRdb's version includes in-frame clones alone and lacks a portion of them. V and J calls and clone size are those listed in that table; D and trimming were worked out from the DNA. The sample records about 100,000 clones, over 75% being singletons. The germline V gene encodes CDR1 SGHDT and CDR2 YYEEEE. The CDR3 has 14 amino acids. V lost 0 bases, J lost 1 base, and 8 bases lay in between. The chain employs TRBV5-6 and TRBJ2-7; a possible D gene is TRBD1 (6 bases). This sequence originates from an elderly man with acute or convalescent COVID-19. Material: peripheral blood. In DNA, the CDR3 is TGTGCCAGCAGCTTGGAAGGGGGATCCTACGAGCAGTACTTC. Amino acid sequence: CASSLEGGSYEQYF.